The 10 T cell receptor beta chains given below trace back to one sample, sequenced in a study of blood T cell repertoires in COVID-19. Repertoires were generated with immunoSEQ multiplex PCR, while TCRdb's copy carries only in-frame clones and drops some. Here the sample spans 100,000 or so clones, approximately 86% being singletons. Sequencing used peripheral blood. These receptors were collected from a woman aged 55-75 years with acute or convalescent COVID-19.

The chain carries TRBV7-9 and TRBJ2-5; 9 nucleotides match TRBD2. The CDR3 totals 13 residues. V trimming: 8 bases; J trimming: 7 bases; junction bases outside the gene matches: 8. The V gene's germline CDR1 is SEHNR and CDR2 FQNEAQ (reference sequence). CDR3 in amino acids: CASVAGERGTQYF. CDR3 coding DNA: TGTGCCAGCGTAGCGGGAGAGAGGGGGACCCAGTACTTC.

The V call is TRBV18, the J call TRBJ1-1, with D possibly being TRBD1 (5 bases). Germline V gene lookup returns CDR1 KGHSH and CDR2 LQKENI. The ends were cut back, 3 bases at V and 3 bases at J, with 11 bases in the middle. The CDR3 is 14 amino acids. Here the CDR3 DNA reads TGTGCCAGCTCACCCCAGGGTGGGGACACTGAAGCTTTCTTT. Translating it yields CASSPQGGDTEAFF. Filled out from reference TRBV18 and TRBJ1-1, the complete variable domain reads NAGVMQNPRHLVRRRGQEARLRCSPMKGHSHVYWYRQLPEEGLKFMVYLQKENIIDESGMPKERFSAEFPKEGPSILRIQQVVRGDSAAYFCASSPQGGDTEAFFGQGTRLTVV.

CDR3 protein: CASSYGSGRGHNEQFF. The CDR3 nucleotides read TGTGCCAGCAGTTATGGGAGTGGCAGGGGGCACAATGAGCAGTTCTTC. The V gene is TRBV6-6, the J gene TRBJ2-1; TRBD1 aligns across 8 bases. The CDR3 is 16 amino acids. Germline-derived CDR1 and CDR2 are MNHNY and SVGAGI (reference sequence). Losses at the gene ends were 3 bases for V and 5 bases for J; bases not matched to a gene: 9.

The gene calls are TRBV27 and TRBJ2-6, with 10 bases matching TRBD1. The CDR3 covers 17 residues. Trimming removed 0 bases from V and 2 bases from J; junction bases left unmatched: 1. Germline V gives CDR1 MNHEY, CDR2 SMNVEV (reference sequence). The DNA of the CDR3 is TGTGCCAGCAGTTTATCAGGACAGGGGGCTGGGGCCAACGTCCTGACTTTC. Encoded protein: CASSLSGQGAGANVLTF.

CDR3 DNA: TGTGCCTGGAGTTCCGGGACAGGGGTCCTCGGATATCAGCCCCAGCATTTT. Encoded protein: CAWSSGTGVLGYQPQHF. This chain connects TRBV30 to TRBJ1-5, with 10 bases identical to TRBD1. CDR1 is GTSNPN and CDR2 is SVGIG in the germline V gene (reference sequence). The V segment lost 2 bases and the J segment 5 bases; nucleotides outside the gene matches: 12. This CDR3 contains 17 residues.

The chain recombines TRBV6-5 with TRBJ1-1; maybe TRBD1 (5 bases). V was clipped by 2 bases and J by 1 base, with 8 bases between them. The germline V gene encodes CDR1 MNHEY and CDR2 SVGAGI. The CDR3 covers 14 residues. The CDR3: CASSYNGGNTEAFF. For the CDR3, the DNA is TGTGCCAGCAGTTACAACGGGGGGAACACTGAAGCTTTCTTT.

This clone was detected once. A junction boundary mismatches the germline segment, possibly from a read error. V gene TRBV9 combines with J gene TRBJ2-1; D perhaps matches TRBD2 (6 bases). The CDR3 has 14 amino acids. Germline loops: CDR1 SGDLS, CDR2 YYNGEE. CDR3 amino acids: CASSPWDSNNEQFF. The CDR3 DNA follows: TGTGCCAGCAGTCCCTGGGACTCCAACAATGAGCAGTTCTTC.

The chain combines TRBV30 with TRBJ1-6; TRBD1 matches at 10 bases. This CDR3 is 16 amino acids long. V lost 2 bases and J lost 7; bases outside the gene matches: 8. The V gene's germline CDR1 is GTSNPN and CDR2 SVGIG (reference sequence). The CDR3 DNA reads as TGTGCCTGGAGTCCGGGACAGGGGATAGGAAATTCACCCCTCCACTTT. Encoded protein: CAWSPGQGIGNSPLHF.

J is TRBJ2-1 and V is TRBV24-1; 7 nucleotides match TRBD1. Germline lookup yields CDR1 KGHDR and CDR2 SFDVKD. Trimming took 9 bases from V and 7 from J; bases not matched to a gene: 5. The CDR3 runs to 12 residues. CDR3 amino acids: CATGQVRNEQFF. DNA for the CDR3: TGTGCCACCGGACAGGTTAGGAATGAGCAGTTCTTC.

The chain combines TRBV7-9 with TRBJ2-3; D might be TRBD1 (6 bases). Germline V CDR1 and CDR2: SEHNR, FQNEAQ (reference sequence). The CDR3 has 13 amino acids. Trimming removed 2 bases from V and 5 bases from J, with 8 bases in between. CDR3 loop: CASSLRGKDTQYF. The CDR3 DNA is TGTGCCAGCAGCTTAAGGGGGAAAGATACGCAGTATTTT.